The source of this T cell receptor (beta chain) is a study of CD8+ T cells in alopecia areata. Study-level information: The SALT score measured affected scalp surface percentage in treated patients.

Regarding this clone: Its antigen is unknown.

Investigators isolated RNA and reverse transcribed it into cDNA to act as the sequencing template. Assay used: immunoSEQ multiplex PCR; TCRdb lists only in-frame clones, some missing. The sample comprises about 210,000 clones, 55% to 70% of which are singletons, and roughly 4.2% rests with the top ten. Study conclusions and caveats: Among patients, TCR sharing was less clear than in mice, a difference possibly due in part to HLA diversity in the patient population.

V shed 5 bases and J shed 13 bases, with 24 bases lying between them. Germline lookup yields CDR1 MNHEY and CDR2 SMNVEV (reference sequence). The CDR3 contains 15 residues. Treatment indicated: oral pan-JAK inhibitor, 5-10 mg twice daily. The investigators collected lesional scalp punch biopsies and peripheral blood from alopecia areata patients. The sequence derives from a human donor with alopecia areata. The chain is built from TRBV27 and TRBJ2-4, with D tentatively TRBD1 (5 bases). The source material was CD4+ T cells sorted from blood, sampled at week 4, from a patient treated with tofacitinib. The CDR3 bases are TGTGCCAGCAGTCTGTCCATTCACAGCCCTAAGGGGCAGTACTTC. This translates into CASSLSIHSPKGQYF.